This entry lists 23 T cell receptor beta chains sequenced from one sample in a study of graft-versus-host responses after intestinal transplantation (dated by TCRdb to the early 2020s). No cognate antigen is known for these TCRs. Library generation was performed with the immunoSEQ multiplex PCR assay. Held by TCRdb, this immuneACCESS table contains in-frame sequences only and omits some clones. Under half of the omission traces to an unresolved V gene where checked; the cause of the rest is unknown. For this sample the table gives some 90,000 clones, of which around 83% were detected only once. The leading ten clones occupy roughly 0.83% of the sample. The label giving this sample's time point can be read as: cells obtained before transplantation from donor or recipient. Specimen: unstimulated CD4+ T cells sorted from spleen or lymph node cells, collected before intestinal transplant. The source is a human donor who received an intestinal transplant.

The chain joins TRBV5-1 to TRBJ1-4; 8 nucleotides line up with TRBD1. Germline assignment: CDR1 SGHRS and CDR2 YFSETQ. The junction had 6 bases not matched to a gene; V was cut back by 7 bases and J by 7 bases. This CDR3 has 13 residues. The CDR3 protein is CASSRGLAEKLFF. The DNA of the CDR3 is TGCGCCAGCTCCAGGGGGCTGGCTGAAAAACTGTTTTTT.

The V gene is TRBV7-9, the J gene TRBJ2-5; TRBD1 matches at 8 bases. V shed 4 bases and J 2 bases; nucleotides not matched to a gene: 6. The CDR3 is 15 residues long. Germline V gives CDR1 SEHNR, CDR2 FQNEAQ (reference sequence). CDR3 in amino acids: CASSSGTGDQETQYF. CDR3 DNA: TGTGCCAGCAGCTCAGGGACAGGTGATCAAGAGACCCAGTACTTC.

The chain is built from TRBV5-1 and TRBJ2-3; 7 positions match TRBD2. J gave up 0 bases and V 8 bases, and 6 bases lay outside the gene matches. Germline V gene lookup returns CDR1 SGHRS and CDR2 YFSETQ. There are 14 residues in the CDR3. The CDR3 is CASRGVTSTDTQYF. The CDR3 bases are TGCGCCAGTCGGGGGGTCACCAGCACAGATACGCAGTATTTT.

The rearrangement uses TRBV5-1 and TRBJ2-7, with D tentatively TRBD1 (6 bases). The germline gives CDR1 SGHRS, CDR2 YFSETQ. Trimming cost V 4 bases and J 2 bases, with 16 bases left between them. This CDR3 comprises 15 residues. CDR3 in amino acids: CASSPEPGAAYEQYF. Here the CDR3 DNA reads TGCGCCAGCAGCCCGGAGCCAGGGGCGGCCTACGAGCAGTACTTC. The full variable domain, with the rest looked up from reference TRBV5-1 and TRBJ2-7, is KAGVTQTPRYLIKTRGQQVTLSCSPISGHRSVSWYQQTPGQGLQFLFEYFSETQRNKGNFPGRFSGRQFSNSRSEMNVSTLELGDSALYLCASSPEPGAAYEQYFGPGTRLTVT.

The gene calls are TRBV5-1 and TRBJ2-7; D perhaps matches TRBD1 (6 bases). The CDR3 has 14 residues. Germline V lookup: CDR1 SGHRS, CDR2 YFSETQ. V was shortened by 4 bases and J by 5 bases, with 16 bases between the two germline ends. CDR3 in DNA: TGCGCCAGCAGCCAAACAGGGTATTCCGACGAGCAGTACTTC. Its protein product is CASSQTGYSDEQYF.

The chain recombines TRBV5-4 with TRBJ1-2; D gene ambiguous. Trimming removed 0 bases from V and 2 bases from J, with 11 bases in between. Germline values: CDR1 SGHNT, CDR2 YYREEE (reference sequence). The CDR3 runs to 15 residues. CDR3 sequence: CASSLGQTGNYGYTF. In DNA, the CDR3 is TGTGCCAGCAGCTTGGGGCAGACTGGAAACTATGGCTACACCTTC.

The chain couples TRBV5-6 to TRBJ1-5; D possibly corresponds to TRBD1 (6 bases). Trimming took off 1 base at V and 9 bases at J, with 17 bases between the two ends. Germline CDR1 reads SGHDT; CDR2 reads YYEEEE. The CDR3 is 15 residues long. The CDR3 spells CASSLLGRTDGPQHF. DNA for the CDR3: TGTGCCAGCAGCTTGTTGGGGCGGACAGATGGGCCCCAGCATTTT. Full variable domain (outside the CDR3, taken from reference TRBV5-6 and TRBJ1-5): DAGVTQSPTHLIKTRGQQVTLRCSPKSGHDTVSWYQQALGQGPQFIFQYYEEEERQRGNFPDRFSGHQFPNYSSELNVNALLLGDSALYLCASSLLGRTDGPQHFGDGTRLSIL.

In DNA, the CDR3 is TGCAGCGTTCTTACTAGCGGGAGCAACAATGAGCAGTTCTTC. This sequence encodes CSVLTSGSNNEQFF. V is TRBV29-1 and J is TRBJ2-1, with 11 bases lining up with TRBD2. The germline CDR1 and CDR2 sequences are SQVTM and ANQGSEA. Trimming cost V 5 bases and J 5 bases; bases outside gene matches: 5. This CDR3 region has 14 residues.

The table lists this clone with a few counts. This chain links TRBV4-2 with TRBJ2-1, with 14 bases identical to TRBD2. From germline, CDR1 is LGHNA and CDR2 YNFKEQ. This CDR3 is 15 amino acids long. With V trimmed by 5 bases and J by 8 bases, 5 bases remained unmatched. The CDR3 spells CASSKTSGGGYEQFF. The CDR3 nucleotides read TGTGCCAGCAGCAAGACTAGCGGGGGGGGATATGAGCAGTTCTTC.

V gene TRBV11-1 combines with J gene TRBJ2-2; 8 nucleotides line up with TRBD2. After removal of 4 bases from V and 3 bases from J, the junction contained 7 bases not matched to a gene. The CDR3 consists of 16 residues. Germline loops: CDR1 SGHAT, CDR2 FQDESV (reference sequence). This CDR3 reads CASSSMGTRHTGELFF. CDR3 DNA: TGTGCCAGCAGCTCCATGGGGACTAGACACACCGGGGAGCTGTTTTTT.

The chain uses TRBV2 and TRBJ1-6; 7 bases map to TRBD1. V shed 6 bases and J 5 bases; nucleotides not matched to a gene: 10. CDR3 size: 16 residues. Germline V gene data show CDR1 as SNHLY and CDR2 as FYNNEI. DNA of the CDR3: TGTGCCAGCAGACCCGACAGGGTGCGTCATAATTCACCCCTCCACTTT. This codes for CASRPDRVRHNSPLHF.

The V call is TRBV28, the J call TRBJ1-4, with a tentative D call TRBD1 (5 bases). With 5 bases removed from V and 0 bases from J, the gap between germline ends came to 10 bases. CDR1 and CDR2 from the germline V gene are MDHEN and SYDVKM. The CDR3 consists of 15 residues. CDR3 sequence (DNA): TGTGCCAGCAGTGCGTGGGGGGCAACTAATGAAAAACTGTTTTTT. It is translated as CASSAWGATNEKLFF.

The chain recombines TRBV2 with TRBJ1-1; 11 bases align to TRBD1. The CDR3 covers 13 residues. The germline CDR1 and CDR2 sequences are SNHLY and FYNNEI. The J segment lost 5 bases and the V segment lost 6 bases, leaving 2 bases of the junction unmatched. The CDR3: CASRDRGLTEAFF. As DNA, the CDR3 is TGTGCCAGCAGGGACAGGGGGCTGACTGAAGCTTTCTTT.

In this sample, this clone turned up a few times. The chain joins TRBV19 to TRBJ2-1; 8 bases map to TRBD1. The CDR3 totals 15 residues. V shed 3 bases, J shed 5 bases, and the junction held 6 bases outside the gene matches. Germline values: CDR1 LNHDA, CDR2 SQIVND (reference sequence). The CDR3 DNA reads TGTGCCAGTAGTATGGGAGGACAGGGACACAATGAGCAGTTCTTC. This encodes CASSMGGQGHNEQFF.

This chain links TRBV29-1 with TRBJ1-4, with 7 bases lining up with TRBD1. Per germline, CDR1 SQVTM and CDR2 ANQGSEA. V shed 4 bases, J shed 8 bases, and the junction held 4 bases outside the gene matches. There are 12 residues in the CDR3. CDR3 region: CSVVDRAEKLFF. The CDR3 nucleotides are TGCAGCGTTGTAGACAGGGCGGAAAAACTGTTTTTT.

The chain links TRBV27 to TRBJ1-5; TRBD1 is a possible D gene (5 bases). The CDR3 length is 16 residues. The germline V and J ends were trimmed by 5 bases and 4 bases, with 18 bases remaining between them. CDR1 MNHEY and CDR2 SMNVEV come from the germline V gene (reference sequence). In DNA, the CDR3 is TGTGCCAGCAGTCGGGTGATGGGGCCTGGGAATCAGCCCCAGCATTTT. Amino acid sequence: CASSRVMGPGNQPQHF.

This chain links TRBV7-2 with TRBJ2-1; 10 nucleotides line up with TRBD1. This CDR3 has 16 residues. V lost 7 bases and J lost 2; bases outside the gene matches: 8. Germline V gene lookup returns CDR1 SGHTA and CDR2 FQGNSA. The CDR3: CASTLGGTGAYNEQFF. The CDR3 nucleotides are TGTGCCAGCACCTTGGGTGGGACAGGGGCCTACAATGAGCAGTTCTTC.

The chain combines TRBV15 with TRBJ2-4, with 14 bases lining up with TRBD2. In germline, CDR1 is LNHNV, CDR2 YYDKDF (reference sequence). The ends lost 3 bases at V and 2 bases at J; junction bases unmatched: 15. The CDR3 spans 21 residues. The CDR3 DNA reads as TGTGCCACCAGCAGTGTCGATCCGGGACTAGCGGGAGCAGGGACCAAAAACATTCAGTACTTC. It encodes CATSSVDPGLAGAGTKNIQYF.

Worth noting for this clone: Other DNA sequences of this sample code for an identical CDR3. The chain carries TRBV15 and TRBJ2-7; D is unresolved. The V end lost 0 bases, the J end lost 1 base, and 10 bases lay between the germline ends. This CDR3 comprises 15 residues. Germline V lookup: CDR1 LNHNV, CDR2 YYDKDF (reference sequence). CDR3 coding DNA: TGTGCCACCAGCAGAGATTTGGCAGGTTCCTACGAGCAGTACTTC. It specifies CATSRDLAGSYEQYF.

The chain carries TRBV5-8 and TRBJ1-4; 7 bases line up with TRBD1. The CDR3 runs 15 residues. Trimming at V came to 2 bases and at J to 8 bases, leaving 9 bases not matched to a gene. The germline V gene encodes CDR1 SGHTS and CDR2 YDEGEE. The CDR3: CASSLVGGAGEKLFF. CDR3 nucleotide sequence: TGTGCCAGCAGCTTAGTAGGGGGCGCAGGAGAAAAACTGTTTTTT. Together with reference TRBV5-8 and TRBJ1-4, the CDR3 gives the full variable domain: EAGVTQSPTHLIKTRGQQATLRCSPISGHTSVYWYQQALGLGLQFLLWYDEGEERNRGNFPPRFSGRQFPNYSSELNVNALELEDSALYLCASSLVGGAGEKLFFGSGTQLSVL.

CDR3 region: CASSLGQGNTGELFF. The CDR3 DNA follows: TGTGCCAGCAGTTTGGGACAGGGAAACACCGGGGAGCTGTTTTTT. The chain couples TRBV6-1 to TRBJ2-2; TRBD1 aligns across 9 bases. The CDR3 covers 15 residues. The V gene's germline CDR1 is MNHNS and CDR2 SASEGT. The V segment lost 5 bases and the J segment 2 bases; nucleotides outside the gene matches: 3.

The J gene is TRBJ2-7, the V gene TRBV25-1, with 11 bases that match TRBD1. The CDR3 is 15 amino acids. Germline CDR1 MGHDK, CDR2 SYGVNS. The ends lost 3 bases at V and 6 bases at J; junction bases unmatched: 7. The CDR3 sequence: CASSDPGTGGSEQYF. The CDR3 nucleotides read TGTGCCAGCAGTGATCCCGGGACAGGGGGTAGCGAGCAGTACTTC.

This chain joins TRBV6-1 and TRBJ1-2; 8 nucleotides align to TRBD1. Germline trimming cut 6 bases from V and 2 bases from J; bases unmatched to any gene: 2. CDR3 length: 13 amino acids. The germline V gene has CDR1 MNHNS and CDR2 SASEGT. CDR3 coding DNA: TGTGCCAGCAGGGACAGGGAGAACTATGGCTACACCTTC. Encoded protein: CASRDRENYGYTF.